This is a list of T cell receptor beta chains from one sample in a study of T cell repertoires in cytomegalovirus infection. TCRdb re-derived calls from the reads in MiXCR, one entry per CDR3 protein. The table has about 920,000 distinct CDR3 sequences, roughly a third seen once; the top ten hold 13%. Their antigens are not known. The sample in question was cultured CD8+ T cells from PBMCs, obtained from culture after CMV antigen stimulation. The receptors were sampled from a human donor in good health (CMV status not recorded). Some clones in this sample may be carry-over from other donors' samples. Each CDR3 is given with its conserved first and last residue. A D gene is named only where the DNA matches it firmly. Clone size, where shown, is once, few, many, or a class for clones that have expanded.

v_call,j_call,d_call,clone_size,cdr3_aa,cdr3_nt
TRBV6-2/TRBV6-3,TRBJ2-1,NA,few,CASSYVFRDTDYNEQFF,TGTGCCAGCAGTTACGTCTTCCGGGACACGGACTACAATGAGCAGTTCTTC
TRBV5-4,TRBJ1-1,NA,NA,CVSSPTGTVEAFF,TGTGTCAGCAGCCCCACCGGGACCGTGGAAGCTTTCTTT
TRBV18,TRBJ2-5,NA,NA,CASSPGDLETQYF,TGTGCCAGCTCACCAGGGGATCTAGAGACCCAGTACTTC
TRBV7-6,TRBJ1-4,NA,few,CASSRRGVTTNEKLFF,TGTGCCAGCAGCAGGCGAGGGGTTACAACTAATGAAAAACTGTTTTTT
TRBV19,TRBJ1-4,TRBD1,few,CASSTYRGSYEKLFF,TGTGCCAGTAGTACCTACAGGGGGAGCTATGAAAAACTGTTTTTT
TRBV7-9,TRBJ2-3,TRBD2,few,CASSLTSGTSADTQYF,TGTGCCAGCAGCCTAACCAGCGGGACTAGCGCAGATACGCAGTATTTT
TRBV7-2,TRBJ2-1,NA,many,CASSLASIPSYNEQFF,TGTGCCAGCAGCTTAGCCTCAATCCCCTCCTACAATGAGCAGTTCTTC
TRBV7-9,TRBJ2-5,TRBD2,few,CASSSTSGTSGQTQYF,TGTGCCAGCAGCTCCACTAGCGGGACCTCCGGCCAGACCCAGTACTTC
TRBV13,TRBJ2-3,TRBD2,NA,CASSLPGGGVPTDTQYF,TGTGCCAGCAGCTTACCGGGAGGTGGGGTACCCACAGATACGCAGTATTTT
TRBV9,TRBJ2-7,NA,NA,CASSVAGGGLAYEQYF,TGTGCCAGCAGCGTAGCCGGGGGCGGACTAGCCTACGAGCAGTACTTC
TRBV7-9,TRBJ2-7,NA,few,CASSGANQGTSYEQYF,TGTGCCAGCAGCGGGGCTAATCAGGGTACCTCCTACGAGCAGTACTTC
TRBV20-1,TRBJ2-7,NA,NA,CSARDAEGGRGFEQYF,TGCAGTGCTAGAGATGCGGAAGGGGGGCGCGGGTTCGAGCAGTACTTC
TRBV20-1,TRBJ1-5,NA,NA,CSARNGHYSNQPQHF,TGCAGTGCTAGGAACGGACACTATAGCAATCAGCCCCAGCATTTT
TRBV27,TRBJ2-5,TRBD2,NA,CASSLSRRGALETQYF,TGTGCCAGCAGTTTATCGCGGCGGGGGGCGCTTGAGACCCAGTACTTC
TRBV7-6,TRBJ1-2,NA,once,CASSSGGTNLYGYTF,TGTGCCAGCAGCTCCGGGGGGACTAATCTCTATGGCTACACCTTC
TRBV27,TRBJ2-1,TRBD2,NA,CASSFLGGGAFDEQFF,TGTGCCAGCAGCTTTCTAGGCGGGGGGGCTTTTGATGAGCAGTTCTTC
TRBV4-1,TRBJ2-7,NA,NA,CASSQDRGLSYEQYF,TGCGCCAGCAGCCAAGATAGGGGTCTTTCCTACGAGCAGTACTTC
TRBV13,TRBJ2-6,TRBD1,NA,CASVVTGGSGANVLTF,TGTGCCAGCGTAGTGACAGGGGGCTCTGGGGCCAACGTCCTGACTTTC
TRBV4-3,TRBJ1-2,TRBD1,few,CASSHQGANGYTF,TGCGCCAGCAGCCATCAGGGGGCGAACGGCTACACCTTC
TRBV7-6,TRBJ1-4,NA,NA,CASSSRAFGEKLFF,TGTGCCAGCAGCTCACGGGCCTTCGGGGAAAAACTGTTTTTT
TRBV20-1,TRBJ2-5,TRBD1,NA,CSARGQAQETQYF,TGCAGTGCTCGAGGACAGGCCCAAGAGACCCAGTACTTC
TRBV25-1,TRBJ2-7,TRBD1,NA,CASSDSCGAGQGLYEQYF,TGTGCCAGCAGTGACAGCTGCGGAGCGGGACAGGGATTGTACGAGCAGTACTTC
TRBV7-9,TRBJ2-3,NA,NA,CASSLLLTGPGTDTQYF,TGTGCCAGCAGCTTATTACTCACAGGTCCGGGGACAGATACGCAGTATTTT
TRBV12-3/TRBV12-4,TRBJ2-2,NA,few,CASWATTNTGELFF,TGTGCCAGCTGGGCAACCACGAACACCGGGGAGCTGTTTTTT
TRBV7-8,TRBJ1-1,TRBD1,few,CASSLGDRAEAFF,TGTGCCAGCAGCTTAGGAGACAGGGCTGAAGCTTTCTTT
TRBV19,TRBJ2-1,TRBD1,few,CASSIRDRHPEFF,TGTGCCAGTAGTATCCGGGACAGGCACCCGGAGTTCTTC
TRBV7-9,TRBJ2-5,TRBD1,few,CASSFDREGGETQYF,TGTGCCAGCAGCTTTGACAGGGAAGGTGGAGAGACCCAGTACTTC
TRBV5-5,TRBJ1-5,TRBD1,many,CASSPGQGHQPQHF,TGTGCCAGCAGCCCCGGACAGGGGCATCAGCCCCAGCATTTT
TRBV7-2,TRBJ2-1,TRBD2,NA,CTSSSGTSGGAGEQFF,TGTACCAGCAGCTCCGGGACTAGCGGGGGAGCCGGTGAGCAGTTCTTC
TRBV27,TRBJ2-2,TRBD2,NA,CASSFPPETSGAFGELFF,TGTGCCAGCAGTTTCCCCCCCGAAACTAGCGGCGCATTCGGGGAGCTGTTTTTT
TRBV7-6,TRBJ2-5,TRBD1,NA,CASSLGADRKETQYF,TGTGCCAGCAGCTTAGGAGCGGACAGGAAGGAGACCCAGTACTTC
TRBV6-6,TRBJ1-5,NA,many,CASRPDRDSNQPQHF,TGTGCCAGCAGACCTGACCGGGACAGCAATCAGCCCCAGCATTTT
TRBV9,TRBJ1-1,TRBD1,NA,CASSPLRGRTEAFF,TGTGCCAGCAGCCCCCTCAGGGGGCGTACTGAAGCTTTCTTT
TRBV6-2/TRBV6-3,TRBJ2-1,NA,NA,CASSYQGGTHSYNEQFF,TGTGCCAGCAGTTACCAGGGGGGGACGCACTCCTACAATGAGCAGTTCTTC
TRBV27,TRBJ1-2,TRBD1,NA,CASSFLSGGYGYTF,TGTGCCAGCAGTTTTTTGTCAGGGGGCTATGGCTACACCTTC
TRBV20-1,TRBJ1-2,NA,NA,CSARGPGRGRDYGYTF,TGCAGTGCTAGAGGGCCGGGTCGGGGTAGAGACTATGGCTACACCTTC
TRBV6-1,TRBJ1-3,TRBD1,few,CASREDRSSGNTIYF,TGTGCCAGCAGGGAGGACAGGTCCTCTGGAAACACCATATATTTT
TRBV7-8,TRBJ2-2,TRBD1,few,CASSTLRTGVNTGELFF,TGTGCCAGCAGCACTCTTAGGACAGGGGTGAACACCGGGGAGCTGTTTTTT
TRBV2,TRBJ2-3,TRBD2,NA,CASSPLAGEGTDTQYF,TGTGCCAGCAGCCCGTTAGCGGGGGAGGGCACAGATACGCAGTATTTT
TRBV6-1,TRBJ1-6,NA,NA,CTTKSSYNSPLHF,TGTACCACCAAGAGCTCCTATAATTCACCCCTCCACTTT
TRBV6-2/TRBV6-3,TRBJ2-3,TRBD1,few,CASSSPTTGQGILDTQYF,TGTGCCAGCAGTTCACCTACGACGGGACAGGGAATACTAGATACGCAGTATTTT
TRBV12-3/TRBV12-4,TRBJ1-2,NA,few,CASSLVTSPLNGYTF,TGTGCCAGCAGTTTAGTCACCAGCCCACTTAATGGCTACACCTTC
TRBV7-9,TRBJ2-1,NA,many,CASSATGVKDYAFYNEQFF,TGTGCCAGCAGCGCCACTGGAGTAAAGGACTACGCCTTTTACAATGAGCAGTTCTTC
TRBV19,TRBJ2-7,TRBD1,NA,CASSDAWDRTYEQYF,TGTGCCAGTAGTGACGCTTGGGACAGAACCTACGAGCAGTACTTC
TRBV27,TRBJ2-1,NA,few,CASSSDPEGWYNEQFF,TGTGCCAGCAGTTCCGACCCGGAGGGGTGGTACAATGAGCAGTTCTTC
TRBV12-3/TRBV12-4,TRBJ2-5,NA,many,CASRFQGFETQYF,TGTGCCAGCAGATTCCAGGGGTTCGAGACCCAGTACTTC
TRBV4-1,TRBJ2-3,TRBD1,NA,CASSLRWAGGNTQYF,TGCGCCAGCAGCCTTAGGTGGGCAGGGGGAAATACGCAGTATTTT
TRBV19,TRBJ1-6,TRBD1,NA,CASRPGQNNSPLHF,TGTGCCAGTCGTCCGGGACAGAACAATTCACCCCTCCACTTT
TRBV12-3/TRBV12-4,TRBJ1-2,NA,NA,CASSADRRHGYTF,TGTGCCAGCAGTGCAGACAGGCGGCATGGCTACACCTTC
TRBV11-2,TRBJ1-2,NA,NA,CASSSAGINGYTF,TGTGCCAGCAGCTCGGCAGGGATTAATGGCTACACCTTC
TRBV5-4,TRBJ1-2,NA,NA,CASSNLDPQFYYGYTF,TGTGCCAGCAGCAATTTAGACCCTCAATTTTACTATGGCTACACCTTC
TRBV19,TRBJ2-5,NA,NA,CASSISGHTLTAQYF,TGTGCCAGTAGTATAAGCGGGCACACTCTAACGGCCCAGTACTTC
TRBV20-1,TRBJ2-1,TRBD1,NA,CSASRPGQGFYNEQFF,TGCAGTGCTAGTCGGCCGGGACAGGGATTCTACAATGAGCAGTTCTTC
TRBV6-5,TRBJ2-5,NA,NA,CASSYSEGTETQYF,TGTGCCAGCAGTTACTCCGAGGGAACGGAGACCCAGTACTTC